This T cell receptor (beta chain) appears in the sequencing data of a study of blood T cell repertoires in COVID-19. On the study more broadly: The United States, Italy and Spain provided the acute and convalescent COVID-19 samples.

How the authors handled the data: Counts of nucleated cells, estimated from reference gene primer amplification, were obtained. Sequenced by immunoSEQ multiplex PCR; TCRdb stores in-frame clones only, minus some. The DNA gave D and trimming, while V, J and clone size come from that table. This sample has around 130,000 clones; 84% occur once, and the top ten carry about 3.4%. The germline gives CDR1 SGHNT, CDR2 YYREEE (reference sequence). CDR3 length equals 12 residues. Trimming removed 4 bases at V and 9 bases at J, with 8 bases between. Cohorts were determined from participant-reported clinical history.

Sequencing was done on a sample of PBMCs or T cells enriched from blood (not recorded which). The V call is TRBV5-4, the J call TRBJ1-6, with a tentative D call TRBD1 (6 bases). The TCR sequence derives from a woman aged 50 to 60 with acute COVID-19. The CDR3 loop reads CASSVGGSPLHF. CDR3 sequence (DNA): TGTGCCAGCAGCGTAGGGGGTTCACCCCTCCACTTT.